The present TCR beta chain was sequenced within a study of graft-versus-host responses after intestinal transplantation. The CDR3 loop spans 15 amino acids. The ends lost 5 bases at V and 1 base at J; junction bases unmatched: 6. Germline CDR1 SGHRS, CDR2 YFSETQ. The data were produced by immunoSEQ multiplex PCR, yet TCRdb's version contains in-frame clones alone and is incomplete. The sample lists roughly 40,000 clones; over 75% were seen once. The chain is built from TRBV5-1 and TRBJ2-7; 10 bases are shared with TRBD1. Here the sequenced sample was PBMCs, taken 524 days after transplant. The receptor comes from a human patient who received an intestinal transplant, so some T cells may come from the graft donor. The CDR3 nucleotides read TGCGCCAGCAGAGCCGGGACAGGGGCTTCCTACGAGCAGTACTTC. Translated: CASRAGTGASYEQYF.